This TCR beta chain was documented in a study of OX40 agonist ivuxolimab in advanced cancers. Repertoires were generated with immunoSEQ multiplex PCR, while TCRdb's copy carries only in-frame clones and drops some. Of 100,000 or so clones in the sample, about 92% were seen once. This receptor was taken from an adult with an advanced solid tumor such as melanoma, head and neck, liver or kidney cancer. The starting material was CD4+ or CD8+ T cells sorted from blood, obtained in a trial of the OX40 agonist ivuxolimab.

The CDR3 coding sequence is TGTGCCAGCAGCTTATGGGAGGGGGTTCAGTCGGATGGCTACACCTTC. It codes for CASSLWEGVQSDGYTF. The rearrangement uses TRBV7-8 and TRBJ1-2, with a weak D call TRBD1 (6 bases). V gave up 2 bases and J gave up 6 bases, with 19 bases separating them. The CDR3 spans 16 residues. Germline V CDR1 and CDR2: SGHVS, FQNEAQ.